These 29 T cell receptor beta chains share one sample of origin, sequenced in a study of CD8+ T cells in alopecia areata. RNA, once extracted, was reverse transcribed into cDNA for use as the sequencing template. Assay: immunoSEQ multiplex PCR; the TCRdb copy retains only in-frame clones and omits some. The table lists hundreds of thousands of clones, 66% of them singletons. Treatment meaning: oral pan-JAK inhibitor, 5-10 mg twice daily. The sample was CD4+ T cells sorted from blood, taken at week 44, from a patient treated with tofacitinib. The origin of the receptors is a human donor with alopecia areata.

The chain joins TRBV29-1 to TRBJ1-2, with unresolved D. CDR3 length: 13 amino acids. Per germline, CDR1 SQVTM and CDR2 ANQGSEA. V lost 7 bases and J lost 7, with 19 bases in between. The CDR3 sequence: CSAPREGSPGYTF. CDR3 nucleotides: TGCAGCGCCCCCCGGGAGGGATCTCCTGGCTACACCTTC.

The V call is TRBV5-4, the J call TRBJ1-6; D perhaps matches TRBD1 (5 bases). V was shortened by 0 bases and J by 0 bases, with 10 bases between the two germline ends. The germline gives CDR1 SGHNT, CDR2 YYREEE (reference sequence). The CDR3 is 17 residues long. CDR3 amino acids: CASSLGTQNSYNSPLHF. The DNA for the CDR3 is TGTGCCAGCAGCTTGGGGACACAGAACTCCTATAATTCACCCCTCCACTTT.

The chain employs TRBV5-1 and TRBJ2-1; 13 nucleotides line up with TRBD2. Losses at the gene ends were 9 bases for V and 5 bases for J; bases not matched to a gene: 5. CDR1 SGHRS and CDR2 YFSETQ come from the germline V gene. This CDR3 is built from 14 residues. The CDR3 nucleotides are TGCGCCACCAGGGGACTAGCGGGGAACAATGAGCAGTTCTTC. Translated: CATRGLAGNNEQFF.

This chain joins TRBV4-3 and TRBJ2-3, with 13 bases identical to TRBD2. Germline V CDR1 and CDR2: LGHNA, YSLEER. This CDR3 region has 16 residues. Unmatched junction bases numbered 7, after V lost 0 bases and J lost 10 bases. The CDR3 region is CASSQELAGGLQAQYF. DNA of the CDR3: TGCGCCAGCAGCCAAGAACTAGCGGGGGGGCTTCAGGCGCAGTATTTT.

This clone was counted a few times. The chain has TRBV15 and TRBJ1-1, with D hard to call. CDR3 length: 12 amino acids. Germline V CDR1 and CDR2: LNHNV, YYDKDF (reference sequence). Trimming removed 5 bases at V and 4 bases at J, with 8 bases between. The CDR3 sequence is CATSPRGTEAFF. Written as DNA, the CDR3 is TGTGCCACCAGCCCCCGTGGCACTGAAGCTTTCTTT.

As regards this clone: This specimen includes other DNA sequences encoding the same CDR3. The V gene is TRBV2, the J gene TRBJ1-5; D gene unclear. Germline values: CDR1 SNHLY, CDR2 FYNNEI. This CDR3 spans 13 amino acids. Trimming left V 1 base short and J 0 bases short, with 1 base between. The CDR3 region is CASSEGSNQPQHF. The CDR3 coding sequence is TGTGCCAGCAGTGAAGGTAGCAATCAGCCCCAGCATTTT.

The DNA for the CDR3 is TGCGCCAGCAGCCAAGATCTCCATCAGGCGGAGCAGTTCTTC. Its translation is CASSQDLHQAEQFF. V gene TRBV4-1 combines with J gene TRBJ2-1; no clear D. V lost 0 bases to trimming and J lost 10 bases, with 13 bases between them. Germline CDR1 is MGHRA and CDR2 is YSYEKL. This CDR3 contains 14 residues.

This rearrangement joins TRBV14 to TRBJ1-1; D gene uncertain. Germline V gene data show CDR1 as SGHDN and CDR2 as FVKESK. Trimming shortened V by 4 bases and J by 3 bases, and 9 bases separated the two germline ends. CDR3 length: 13 amino acids. The CDR3 is CASSLLRHTEAFF. For the CDR3, the DNA is TGTGCCAGCAGCCTCCTCCGGCACACTGAAGCTTTCTTT.

The chain links TRBV25-1 to TRBJ1-4; a weak D match, TRBD1 (6 bases). Germline V CDR1 and CDR2: MGHDK, SYGVNS. The CDR3 runs to 14 residues. V lost 2 bases and J 6 bases, leaving 10 bases between the germline ends. The CDR3 here is CASSEQGLYEKLFF. CDR3 DNA sequence: TGTGCCAGCAGTGAACAGGGGCTTTATGAAAAACTGTTTTTT.

This clone appeared a few times. The rearrangement links TRBV29-1 to TRBJ2-3; D is unclear. CDR1 and CDR2 (germline): SQVTM, ANQGSEA. The CDR3 consists of 12 residues. V gave up 7 bases and J gave up 2 bases, with 10 bases separating them. As DNA, the CDR3 is TGCAGCGGTGTCAGAAACACAGATACGCAGTATTTT. Amino acid sequence: CSGVRNTDTQYF.

V is TRBV5-1 and J is TRBJ2-3, with TRBD2 matching over 8 bases. The CDR3 loop spans 17 amino acids. The germline V gene encodes CDR1 SGHRS and CDR2 YFSETQ. Trimming at V came to 3 bases and at J to 6 bases, leaving 15 bases not matched to a gene. CDR3 in amino acids: CASSSYRLARQGDTQYF. CDR3 nucleotide sequence: TGCGCCAGCAGCTCCTATCGACTAGCGCGGCAGGGTGATACGCAGTATTTT.

The rearrangement uses TRBV6-5 and TRBJ1-2, with D perhaps matching TRBD1 (6 bases). V lost 10 bases and J lost 0, with 15 bases in between. This CDR3 region has 14 residues. CDR1 and CDR2 from the germline V gene are MNHEY and SVGAGI. The CDR3 region has the DNA TGTGCCACTCATAAAGGGGGTACTAACTATGGCTACACCTTC. Its protein product is CATHKGGTNYGYTF.

The chain links TRBV29-1 to TRBJ2-1; D remains unclear. The CDR3 has 14 residues. Trimming took off 4 bases at V and 0 bases at J, with 10 bases between the two ends. Per the germline V gene, CDR1 is SQVTM and CDR2 is ANQGSEA. The CDR3 loop reads CSVVATLSYNEQFF. In DNA, the CDR3 is TGCAGCGTTGTAGCTACCCTCTCCTACAATGAGCAGTTCTTC.

This clone was seen more than once but under ten times. The chain recombines TRBV6-6 with TRBJ2-7, with D unresolved. The V and J ends lost 0 bases and 1 base respectively, with 7 bases between them. This CDR3 is built from 14 residues. Germline CDR1 reads MNHNY; CDR2 reads SVGAGI (reference sequence). The CDR3 protein is CASSYSSTSYEQYF. CDR3 DNA sequence: TGTGCCAGCAGTTACTCGAGCACTTCCTACGAGCAGTACTTC.

The chain couples TRBV28 to TRBJ1-2, with a weak D call TRBD1 (6 bases). Germline loops: CDR1 MDHEN, CDR2 SYDVKM. This CDR3 is built from 13 residues. Trimming removed 5 bases at V and 7 bases at J, with 14 bases between. CDR3 protein: CASSGPRGGGYTF. CDR3 coding DNA: TGTGCCAGCAGTGGCCCCCGAGGGGGTGGCTACACCTTC.

V is TRBV4-1 and J is TRBJ1-6; 7 nucleotides align to TRBD1. The CDR3 totals 15 residues. J gave up 7 bases and V 4 bases, and 7 bases lay outside the gene matches. The germline gives CDR1 MGHRA, CDR2 YSYEKL. The chain's CDR3 is CASSPPGQPNSPLHF. In DNA, the CDR3 is TGCGCCAGCAGCCCTCCGGGACAGCCAAATTCACCCCTCCACTTT.

The chain is built from TRBV2 and TRBJ2-3; the match to TRBD1 covers 10 bases. The CDR3 runs 15 residues. Germline-derived CDR1 and CDR2 are SNHLY and FYNNEI. Trimming removed 2 bases from V and 6 bases from J; junction bases left unmatched: 5. The CDR3 region is CASSERDRGPDTQYF. The CDR3 bases are TGTGCCAGCAGTGAAAGGGACAGGGGACCTGATACGCAGTATTTT.

This clone was observed a few times. The CDR3, as DNA: TGCGCCAGCAGCCCTGACAGTCTCTCCTACGAGCAGTACTTC. This sequence encodes CASSPDSLSYEQYF. The V call is TRBV5-1, the J call TRBJ2-7; possible D gene TRBD1, 5 bases. Germline V lookup: CDR1 SGHRS, CDR2 YFSETQ. Trimming cost V 4 bases and J 0 bases, with 11 bases left between them. This CDR3 spans 14 amino acids.

This clone has more than one count but fewer than ten. The V and J genes are TRBV29-1 and TRBJ2-5; TRBD1 is a possible D gene (5 bases). Trimming took off 0 bases at V and 3 bases at J, with 8 bases between the two ends. This CDR3 comprises 13 residues. Looked up from germline, CDR1 is SQVTM and CDR2 is ANQGSEA. The CDR3 sequence is CSVEDAGKETQYF. The CDR3 DNA follows: TGCAGCGTTGAAGATGCAGGGAAAGAGACCCAGTACTTC.

This chain connects TRBV5-1 to TRBJ2-1; D may be TRBD2 (6 bases). Looked up from germline, CDR1 is SGHRS and CDR2 is YFSETQ. CDR3 length equals 16 residues. Trimming removed 2 bases at V and 4 bases at J, with 16 bases between. The CDR3 bases are TGCGCCAGCAGCTTTATCGCGGGGACCTCATACAATGAGCAGTTCTTC. The encoded protein is CASSFIAGTSYNEQFF.

This clone turned up a few times. The V call is TRBV13, the J call TRBJ2-3; no firm D call. The length of the CDR3 is 12 residues. Germline V lookup: CDR1 PRHDT, CDR2 FYEKMQ (reference sequence). Trimming shortened V by 1 base and J by 6 bases, and 5 bases separated the two germline ends. CDR3 sequence (DNA): TGTGCCAGCAGCTTAGAAGGTGATACGCAGTATTTT. Amino acids: CASSLEGDTQYF.

This chain uses TRBV4-3 with TRBJ1-2; TRBD1 might be the D (5 bases). The CDR3 spans 17 residues. V lost 0 bases and J 3 bases, leaving 17 bases between the germline ends. Germline V gene lookup returns CDR1 LGHNA and CDR2 YSLEER. The CDR3 bases are TGCGCCAGCAGCCAAGATTTCAGGGTGGTTGACTACTATGGCTACACCTTC. Translation gives CASSQDFRVVDYYGYTF.

This chain links TRBV30 with TRBJ2-1; 9 bases are a match to TRBD1. The germline V gene encodes CDR1 GTSNPN and CDR2 SVGIG (reference sequence). The CDR3 covers 14 residues. V gave up 4 bases and J gave up 6 bases; unmatched junction bases: 7. In DNA form, the CDR3 reads TGTGCCTGGATGGGACAGGGTTTCTTCAATGAGCAGTTCTTC. Translating it yields CAWMGQGFFNEQFF.

This sequence joins TRBV25-1 and TRBJ1-6; the D gene is possibly TRBD1 (5 bases). The CDR3 is made up of 14 amino acids. V was cut by 8 bases and J by 7 bases, with 15 bases left in between. CDR1 is MGHDK and CDR2 is SYGVNS in the germline V gene. CDR3 sequence reads: CASGPGPRNSPLHF. The CDR3 nucleotides are TGTGCCAGCGGCCCGGGACCAAGGAATTCACCCCTCCACTTT.

This clone was seen just once. J is TRBJ2-3 and V is TRBV9; D is perhaps TRBD1 (6 bases). Germline V lookup: CDR1 SGDLS, CDR2 YYNGEE. V lost 2 bases to trimming and J lost 2 bases, with 15 bases between them. This CDR3 is built from 16 residues. CDR3: CASSVRDTFPTDTQYF. The CDR3 nucleotides are TGTGCCAGCAGCGTCCGGGACACCTTCCCCACAGATACGCAGTATTTT.

This chain uses TRBV29-1 with TRBJ1-4; D remains unclear. Trimming cost V 5 bases and J 7 bases, with 14 bases left between them. From germline, CDR1 is SQVTM and CDR2 ANQGSEA. CDR3 size: 13 residues. The CDR3 loop is CSVNGGIGEKLFF. The CDR3 region has the DNA TGCAGCGTTAACGGAGGGATCGGTGAAAAACTGTTTTTT.

CDR3 nucleotide sequence: TGCAGCGTTCGTCCCTTCGGGAGAGGTTTGTACGAGCAGTACTTC. Its protein product is CSVRPFGRGLYEQYF. The V and J genes are TRBV29-1 and TRBJ2-7; D is perhaps TRBD2 (6 bases). This CDR3 is built from 15 residues. V lost 5 bases and J 4 bases, leaving 21 bases between the germline ends. Germline V CDR1 and CDR2: SQVTM, ANQGSEA.

The table lists this clone with a few counts. This chain joins TRBV12-5 and TRBJ2-7; D is perhaps TRBD1 (6 bases). CDR3 size: 14 residues. V lost 5 bases and J lost 5, with 16 bases in between. CDR1 is LGHNT and CDR2 is FRNRAP in the germline V gene. The CDR3 DNA sequence: TGTGCTAGTGGTCCCAAGGACAGTCGCCACGAGCAGTACTTC. It encodes CASGPKDSRHEQYF.

The chain links TRBV6-6 to TRBJ2-5; D is possibly TRBD1 (6 bases). Germline V gene lookup returns CDR1 MNHNY and CDR2 SVGAGI (reference sequence). The CDR3 is made up of 13 amino acids. The DNA for the CDR3 is TGTGGCACCACGGGACACCCCCAAGAGACCCAGTACTTC. Translation gives CGTTGHPQETQYF.